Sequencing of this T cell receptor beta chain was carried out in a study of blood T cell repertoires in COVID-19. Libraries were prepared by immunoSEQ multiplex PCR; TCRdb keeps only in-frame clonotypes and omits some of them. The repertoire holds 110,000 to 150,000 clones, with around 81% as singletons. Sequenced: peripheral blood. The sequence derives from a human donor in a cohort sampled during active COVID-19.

The CDR3 sequence is CATSRTKGQGNYEQYF. In DNA form, the CDR3 reads TGTGCCACCAGCAGAACCAAGGGACAGGGGAACTACGAGCAGTACTTC. The chain is built from TRBV15 and TRBJ2-7; 10 positions agree with TRBD1. From germline, CDR1 is LNHNV and CDR2 YYDKDF (reference sequence). The CDR3 is made up of 16 amino acids. V shed 2 bases and J 3 bases; nucleotides not matched to a gene: 7. Drawing the rest from reference TRBV15 and TRBJ2-7, the complete variable domain is DAMVIQNPRYQVTQFGKPVTLSCSQTLNHNVMYWYQQKSSQAPKLLFHYYDKDFNNEADTPDNFQSRRPNTSFCFLDIRSPGLGDTAMYLCATSRTKGQGNYEQYFGPGTRLTVT.